This is a list of T cell receptor beta chains from one sample in a study of cytomegalovirus exposure and HLA in healthy donors. Profiled with immunoSEQ multiplex PCR; TCRdb holds only in-frame clones, not every one. In the table there are roughly 130,000 clones, around 84% of which are singletons. The sequenced material came from PBMCs. The receptors here all came from a woman aged 18-29 years in good health and CMV-seropositive. CDR3s include the opening cysteine and the closing phenylalanine or tryptophan. The order of the fields is J gene, V gene, CDR3 protein.

TRBJ2-3 TRBV29-1 CSVEEGRAPQDTQYF
TRBJ1-5 TRBV29-1 CSLGGPYSNQPQHF
TRBJ2-1 TRBV15 CATSRGHGGRPPNEQFF
TRBJ2-5 TRBV7-9 CASSSGGLAEETQYF
TRBJ2-1 TRBV6-1 CASSAGTSYNEQFF
TRBJ2-3 TRBV7-3 CASSFFGGEGDTQYF
TRBJ2-7 TRBV7-9 CASTPTGSDYEQYF
TRBJ1-6 TRBV28 CASSPGTGKTYNSPLHF
TRBJ1-2 TRBV18 CASSPRIEGANGYTF
TRBJ2-7 TRBV7-6 CASSADREAEQYF
TRBJ2-7 TRBV5-1 CASSLEAGLTYEQYF
TRBJ2-5 TRBV7-9 CASSRILAGALETQYF
TRBJ2-1 TRBV7-9 CASIAPAYNEQFF
TRBJ1-6 TRBV6-5 CASSYSGQGVNSPLHF
TRBJ1-1 TRBV7-6 CASSLGDAGEAFF
TRBJ2-5 TRBV19 CASSIMVAGPETQYF
TRBJ1-2 TRBV28 CASSDRGPTYYGYTF
TRBJ2-1 TRBV5-4 CASSLEAQGYNEQFF
TRBJ2-2 TRBV4-1 CASSQERGYTGELFF
TRBJ1-4 TRBV28 CASSKTGEKLFF
TRBJ2-7 TRBV7-8 CASSTHPGLAGLGYEQYF
TRBJ2-7 TRBV30 CAWSTGGAYEQYF
TRBJ2-7 TRBV5-1 CASSLGGVSSYEQYF